This TCR beta chain was captured by sequencing in a study of Tregs in tolerant kidney transplant recipients. Study-wide results and caveats: Validation in larger populations is needed because few patients were studied.

Assay used: immunoSEQ multiplex PCR; TCRdb lists only in-frame clones, some missing. This repertoire shows 200,000 to 300,000 clones, roughly 80% found once; its top ten account for around 0.68%. The CDR3 extends over 14 amino acids. The germline V gene encodes CDR1 SNHLY and CDR2 FYNNEI. V was shortened by 3 bases and J by 7 bases, with 13 bases between the two germline ends. Details on this clone: Its target is not known.

What was sequenced was CD4+ T cells from blood. The clonotype comes from a human donor in good health. V gene TRBV2 combines with J gene TRBJ1-5; unclear D gene. The CDR3 protein is CASSDRRDRQPQHF. The CDR3 DNA follows: TGTGCCAGCAGTGATCGGAGGGATCGGCAGCCCCAGCATTTT.